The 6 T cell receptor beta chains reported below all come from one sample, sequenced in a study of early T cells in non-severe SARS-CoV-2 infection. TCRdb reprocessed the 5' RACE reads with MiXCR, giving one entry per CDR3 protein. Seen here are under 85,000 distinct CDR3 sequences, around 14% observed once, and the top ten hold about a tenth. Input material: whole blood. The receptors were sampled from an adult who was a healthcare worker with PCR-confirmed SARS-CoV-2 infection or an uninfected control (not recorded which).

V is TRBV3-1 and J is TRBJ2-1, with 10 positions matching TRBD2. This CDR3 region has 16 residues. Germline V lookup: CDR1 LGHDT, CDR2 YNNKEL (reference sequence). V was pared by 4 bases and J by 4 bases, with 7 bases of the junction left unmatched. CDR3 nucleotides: TGTGCCAGCAGCCTCGTACCGGGACTAGCGTACAATGAGCAGTTCTTC. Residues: CASSLVPGLAYNEQFF.

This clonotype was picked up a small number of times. CDR3 residues: CASSPIRGGATDTQYF. For the CDR3, the DNA is TGTGCCAGCAGCCCGATTCGCGGGGGGGCCACAGATACGCAGTATTTT. This chain joins TRBV5-4 and TRBJ2-3; the match to TRBD2 covers 9 bases. Per germline, CDR1 SGHNT and CDR2 YYREEE (reference sequence). The CDR3 is 16 residues long. Trimming took 4 bases from V and 2 from J; bases not matched to a gene: 8.

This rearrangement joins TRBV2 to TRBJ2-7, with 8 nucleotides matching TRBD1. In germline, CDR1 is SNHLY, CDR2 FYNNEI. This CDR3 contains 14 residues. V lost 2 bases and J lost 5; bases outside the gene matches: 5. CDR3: CASSERPGGNEQYF. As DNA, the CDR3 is TGTGCCAGCAGTGAAAGACCAGGGGGCAACGAGCAGTACTTC.

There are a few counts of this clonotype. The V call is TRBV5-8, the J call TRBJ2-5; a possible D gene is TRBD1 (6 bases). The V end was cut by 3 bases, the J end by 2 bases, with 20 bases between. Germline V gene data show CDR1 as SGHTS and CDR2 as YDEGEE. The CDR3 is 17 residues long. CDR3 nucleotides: TGTGCCAGCAGCTATACCTCAGGGGAAAGACAGCAAGAGACCCAGTACTTC. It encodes CASSYTSGERQQETQYF.

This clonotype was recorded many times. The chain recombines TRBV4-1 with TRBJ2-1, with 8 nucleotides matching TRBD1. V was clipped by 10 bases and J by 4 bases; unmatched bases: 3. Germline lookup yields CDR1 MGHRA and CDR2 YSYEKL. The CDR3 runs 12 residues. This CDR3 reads CATRDRYNEQFF. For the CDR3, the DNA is TGCGCCACAAGGGACAGGTACAATGAGCAGTTCTTC.

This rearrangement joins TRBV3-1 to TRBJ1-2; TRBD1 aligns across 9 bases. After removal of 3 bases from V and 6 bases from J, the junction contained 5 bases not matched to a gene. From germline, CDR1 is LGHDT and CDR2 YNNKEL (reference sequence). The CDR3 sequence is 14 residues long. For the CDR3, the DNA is TGTGCCAGCAGCCAGGGACAGGGTGACCATGGCTACACCTTC. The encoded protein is CASSQGQGDHGYTF.